This is a list of T cell receptor beta chains from one sample in a study of CD8 T cells in Susac syndrome. MiXCR, run by TCRdb on the immunoSEQ multiplex PCR reads, gives a single entry per CDR3 protein. The table records fewer than 350,000 distinct CDR3 sequences, 85% of them present only once. What was sequenced was CD8+ T cells from PBMCs. These receptors all stem from a human donor with multiple sclerosis. Both conserved end residues are part of each CDR3. The D gene is left open where the match is weak. Size is omitted from some rows. Given values are once, few, many or a class for expanded clones.

D gene,V gene,clone size,CDR3 length,J gene,CDR3 protein,CDR3 DNA
.,TRBV7-2,once,15,TRBJ2-7,CASSPPMGSAYEQYF,TGTGCCAGCAGCCCCCCCATGGGCAGCGCCTACGAGCAGTACTTC
.,TRBV7-2,.,17,TRBJ2-5,CASSLLWFAYRKETQYF,TGTGCCAGCAGCTTATTATGGTTCGCTTACCGGAAAGAGACCCAGTACTTC
.,TRBV14,.,16,TRBJ2-3,CASSQERGPNTDTQYF,TGTGCCAGCAGCCAAGAACGGGGTCCCAACACAGATACGCAGTATTTT
TRBD1,TRBV7-9,once,12,TRBJ1-2,CASTYGQDGYTF,TGTGCCAGCACCTATGGACAGGATGGCTACACCTTC
.,TRBV30,.,12,TRBJ2-7,CAWSVRPSEQYF,TGTGCCTGGAGTGTACGTCCTAGTGAGCAGTACTTC
.,TRBV19,.,20,TRBJ2-1,CASSIRGPTDLVGFYNEQFF,TGTGCCAGTAGTATAAGAGGCCCTACGGACCTGGTAGGGTTCTACAATGAGCAGTTCTTC
.,TRBV27,.,14,TRBJ2-7,CASSFGTTSYEQYF,TGTGCCAGCAGTTTTGGGACAACCTCCTACGAGCAGTACTTC
.,TRBV6-2/TRBV6-3,.,15,TRBJ2-7,CASSYIELGLYEQYF,TGTGCCAGCAGTTACATCGAACTAGGCCTCTACGAGCAGTACTTC
.,TRBV6-5,.,13,TRBJ2-1,CASSPGLYNEQFF,TGTGCCAGCAGTCCGGGCCTCTACAATGAGCAGTTCTTC
TRBD2,TRBV7-2,few,15,TRBJ2-7,CASSWGLAGAYEQYF,TGTGCCAGCAGCTGGGGACTAGCGGGAGCCTACGAGCAGTACTTC
.,TRBV28,.,14,TRBJ2-7,CASSFLRLAPEQYF,TGTGCCAGCAGTTTCCTCAGGCTAGCGCCCGAGCAGTACTTC
.,TRBV4-2,.,14,TRBJ2-7,CASSQESGTYEQYF,TGTGCCAGCAGCCAAGAGTCCGGCACCTACGAGCAGTACTTC
.,TRBV12-3/TRBV12-4,.,14,TRBJ1-5,CASSDSPSNQPQHF,TGTGCCAGCAGTGACAGCCCGAGCAATCAGCCCCAGCATTTT
.,TRBV27,.,16,TRBJ2-1,CASSFLRPPTPNEQFF,TGTGCCAGCAGTTTTCTGAGACCACCAACCCCCAATGAGCAGTTCTTC
.,TRBV7-2,once,16,TRBJ1-4,CASSFLSGATNEKLFF,TGTGCCAGCAGCTTCCTCTCAGGTGCAACTAATGAAAAACTGTTTTTT
.,TRBV28,.,11,TRBJ2-7,CASSSVGEQYF,TGTGCCAGCAGTTCGGTCGGCGAGCAGTACTTC
.,TRBV6-5,.,13,TRBJ1-3,CASSALGGNTIYF,TGTGCCAGCAGTGCCCTGGGTGGAAACACCATATATTTT
.,TRBV6-5,.,13,TRBJ2-5,CASSYRVQETQYF,TGTGCCAGCAGTTACAGGGTCCAAGAGACCCAGTACTTC
.,TRBV19,.,15,TRBJ2-6,CASTQDPSGANVLTF,TGTGCCAGTACCCAGGACCCCTCTGGGGCCAACGTCCTGACTTTC
.,TRBV25-1,.,13,TRBJ2-7,CASSESSSYEQYF,TGTGCCAGCAGTGAATCTTCCTCCTACGAGCAGTACTTC
.,TRBV19,.,16,TRBJ1-5,CASSISWAGVNQPQHF,TGTGCCAGTAGTATTTCATGGGCAGGAGTCAATCAGCCCCAGCATTTT
.,TRBV28,.,15,TRBJ2-5,CASSDIAPRKETQYF,TGTGCCAGCAGTGACATAGCGCCGCGAAAAGAGACCCAGTACTTC
.,TRBV15,once,16,TRBJ2-4,CATSREREDAKNIQYF,TGTGCCACCAGCAGAGAAAGGGAGGACGCCAAAAACATTCAGTACTTC
.,TRBV10-1,.,17,TRBJ2-1,CASSGYGDVLGYNEQFF,TGCGCCAGCAGTGGCTACGGGGACGTCCTAGGATACAATGAACAGTTCTTC
TRBD1,TRBV28,once,19,TRBJ2-7,CASSLTPPPLTGDFYEQYF,TGTGCCAGCAGTTTAACCCCCCCACCACTGACAGGGGATTTTTACGAGCAGTACTTC
TRBD2,TRBV20-1,.,14,TRBJ2-5,CSARGGLAGETQYF,TGCAGTGCTAGAGGGGGACTAGCCGGGGAGACCCAGTACTTC
.,TRBV7-9,.,13,TRBJ2-7,CASTNIGAYEQYF,TGTGCCAGCACCAATATTGGCGCCTACGAGCAGTACTTC
.,TRBV9,once,15,TRBJ2-2,CASSPSEPNTGELFF,TGTGCCAGCAGCCCGAGCGAGCCTAACACCGGGGAGCTGTTTTTT
.,TRBV4-2,few,14,TRBJ1-1,CASSQDSLLTEAFF,TGTGCCAGCAGCCAAGATTCTCTTCTCACTGAAGCTTTCTTT
TRBD2,TRBV13,.,14,TRBJ2-7,CASLEASGAYEQYF,TGTGCCAGCTTAGAAGCTAGCGGGGCTTACGAGCAGTACTTC
TRBD1,TRBV4-1,.,15,TRBJ2-5,CASSQVRGQDWTQYF,TGCGCCAGCAGCCAAGTTAGAGGACAGGATTGGACCCAGTACTTC
.,TRBV28,.,16,TRBJ2-6,CASSGSAFSGANALTF,TGTGCCAGCAGTGGGTCAGCGTTCTCTGGGGCCAACGCCCTGACTTTC
TRBD1,TRBV6-5,once,14,TRBJ2-1,CASSGDSLANEQFF,TGTGCCAGCAGCGGGGACAGTTTGGCGAATGAGCAGTTCTTC
.,TRBV18,.,15,TRBJ1-1,CASVAVGNRNTEAFF,TGTGCCAGTGTAGCCGTGGGGAACCGGAACACTGAAGCTTTCTTT
.,TRBV5-1,.,14,TRBJ2-1,CASSFAGALNEQFF,TGCGCCAGCAGCTTTGCAGGGGCCCTCAATGAGCAGTTCTTC
.,TRBV6-5,.,15,TRBJ1-5,CASSPGGIGNQPQHF,TGTGCCAGCAGTCCGGGGGGAATTGGCAATCAGCCCCAGCATTTT
.,TRBV2,.,18,TRBJ2-1,CASSETWSGDSGYNEQFF,TGTGCCAGCAGTGAAACATGGAGCGGAGATAGCGGCTACAATGAGCAGTTCTTC
.,TRBV5-5,.,15,TRBJ2-7,CASSLVGFSRDEQYF,TGTGCCAGCAGCTTGGTAGGGTTCTCTCGGGACGAGCAGTACTTC
TRBD2,TRBV7-6,once,17,TRBJ2-1,CASSYDGTSGAWGEQFF,TGTGCCAGCAGCTACGACGGGACTAGCGGGGCCTGGGGTGAGCAGTTCTTC
.,TRBV28,.,14,TRBJ1-1,CASSFRTGGTEAFF,TGTGCCAGCAGTTTTCGTACAGGTGGGACTGAAGCTTTCTTT
TRBD2,TRBV20-1,.,17,TRBJ2-3,CSASPGLAGVKPDTQYF,TGCAGTGCTAGTCCGGGACTAGCGGGAGTTAAGCCAGATACGCAGTATTTT
.,TRBV29-1,.,15,TRBJ2-6,CSVEQDTSGANVLTF,TGCAGCGTTGAACAGGATACCTCTGGGGCCAACGTCCTGACTTTC
.,TRBV7-9,.,17,TRBJ2-1,CATSGHLGGMLYNEQFF,TGTGCCACCTCAGGCCACTTAGGGGGGATGCTTTACAATGAGCAGTTCTTC
TRBD2,TRBV5-4,.,16,TRBJ2-1,CASSLISGGSRDEQFF,TGTGCCAGCAGCTTGATCTCTGGCGGGAGTAGGGATGAGCAGTTCTTC
TRBD2,TRBV7-8,.,15,TRBJ2-1,CASSSTGGPSNEQFF,TGTGCCAGCAGCTCCACGGGAGGGCCCTCGAATGAGCAGTTCTTC
TRBD1,TRBV28,.,14,TRBJ1-1,CASSAPGGYTEAFF,TGTGCCAGCAGTGCCCCAGGGGGCTACACTGAAGCTTTCTTT
.,TRBV4-1,.,15,TRBJ1-1,CANSKPGPLNTEAFF,TGCGCCAACAGCAAACCGGGACCCCTGAACACTGAAGCTTTCTTT
.,TRBV5-4,.,16,TRBJ2-5,CASSLAAWPRKETQYF,TGTGCCAGCAGCTTGGCTGCCTGGCCACGAAAAGAGACCCAGTACTTC
TRBD1,TRBV5-6,.,17,TRBJ2-7,CASSLEMGQGISYEQYF,TGTGCCAGCAGCTTGGAGATGGGACAGGGGATCTCCTACGAGCAGTACTTC
TRBD2,TRBV28,once,17,TRBJ2-7,CASSPIYGGDRVYEQYF,TGTGCCAGCAGTCCGATTTATGGGGGGGACCGAGTGTACGAGCAGTACTTC
TRBD1,TRBV4-3,.,17,TRBJ2-2,CASSQDHRGVNTGELFF,TGCGCCAGCAGCCAAGACCACAGGGGGGTGAACACCGGGGAGCTGTTTTTT
TRBD2,TRBV6-1,once,15,TRBJ2-1,CASRILAGGRNEQFF,TGTGCCAGCAGGATACTAGCGGGAGGGCGGAATGAGCAGTTCTTC
.,TRBV30,.,11,TRBJ2-1,CAWRDYNEQFF,TGTGCCTGGAGAGACTACAATGAGCAGTTCTTC
.,TRBV29-1,.,14,TRBJ2-3,CSVEGVLGADTQYF,TGCAGCGTTGAAGGCGTCTTAGGGGCAGATACGCAGTATTTT
TRBD2,TRBV20-1,.,17,TRBJ2-2,CSARAILAGAKSGELFF,TGCAGTGCTAGAGCCATACTAGCGGGAGCAAAGAGCGGGGAGCTGTTTTTT
.,TRBV5-8,.,16,TRBJ2-5,CASSEDPPFAWETQYF,TGTGCCAGCAGCGAGGACCCCCCGTTTGCTTGGGAGACCCAGTACTTC
TRBD2,TRBV14,.,17,TRBJ2-3,CASSQETCCGRLDTQYF,TGTGCCAGCAGCCAAGAGACCTGTTGCGGGAGATTAGATACGCAGTATTTT
.,TRBV27,.,14,TRBJ2-3,CASSLLKGSDTQYF,TGTGCCAGCAGTTTATTAAAGGGGTCCGATACGCAGTATTTT
.,TRBV12-3/TRBV12-4,.,14,TRBJ1-3,CASSLLSFGNTIYF,TGTGCCAGCAGTTTACTTTCGTTTGGAAACACCATATATTTT